This TCR beta chain originates from a study of T-cell memory formation after mild COVID-19 (dated by TCRdb to 2020 to 2023). Regarding the research as a whole: TCR sequence clusters from the two donors were found to be largely donor specific. T-cell clones expanding and contracting after mild COVID-19 in a couple of donors were tracked by longitudinal TCRalpha and TCRbeta repertoire sequencing. Two young, previously healthy adult volunteers, one female and one male, were included in the cohort.

This clonotype was observed a handful of times. What antigen it recognizes has not been identified. No base quality values were provided; no much bigger clone lies one nucleotide off. The investigation overall reported the following: Only two mild cases were covered by the study, and larger cohorts that include severe cases with pre-infection samples were considered necessary. Some responding clones were detected in pre-infection memory, which suggested that pre-existing cross-reactive memory T cells had joined the SARS-CoV-2 response. SARS-CoV-2 specificity was not confirmed for the second-wave clones peaking on day 37. Contracting CD4+ clones appeared mostly in the CM and EM memory subsets, whereas CD8+ clones were enriched in EMRA. Balanced CD4/CD8 phenotypes were observed for clones contracting from day 15 to 85, whereas a bias towards CD4+ was observed for a second wave of clones expanding from day 15 to 37.

The sample was run on an Illumina NovaSeq 6000. cDNA libraries for TCRalpha and TCRbeta were prepared by 5'RACE using constant-segment primers, with sample barcodes and unique molecular identifiers added. Trizol reagent was used to extract RNA from every sample. Amplification of the libraries took two PCR steps, and the second step added a second sample barcode plus Illumina TruSeq adapters. Sequencing of the libraries was done on an Illumina NovaSeq, producing 2 x 150 bp paired-end reads. The source study handled its data this way. The reads were demultiplexed and collapsed into UMI-guided consensus sequences using migec v1.2.7. With mixcr v2.1.11, UMI consensuses were aligned to TRA and TRB V and J templates and assembled into clonotypes. Clonotypes were classified as expanded or contracted when called significant by both edgeR and NoisET, with noise models trained on biological replicates. For edgeR calls, the cutoffs were a false discovery rate-adjusted p below 0.01 and a log2 fold-change threshold of 1. As an exploratory analysis of dynamics, PCA with hierarchical clustering was applied to max-normalized trajectories of the 1000 most abundant clonotypes. Separately sequenced CD4+ and CD8+ repertoires were used to assign a CD4 or CD8 phenotype to each responding clone. TCRdb trimmed public reads at Q25 via fastp, called clones via MiXCR and kept in-frame beta chains. Every entry covers one CDR3 protein and lists the most common genes and DNA from its rows. None of the V and J calls come from the authors' own analysis; TCRdb made them. Within this sample are around 200,000 distinct CDR3 sequences, with approximately 18% of them counted one time only. The ten largest clones represent under 4.5% of the sample.

PBMCs were isolated by Ficoll-Paque density gradient centrifugation. The sample comprised PBMCs or a T cell subset sorted from them (not recorded which). The sequence was collected from a man younger than 35 who had mild COVID-19 (a few samples of this study predate the infection). The sample titles of this study are shuffled in the database, so cell type and time point are left out; the donor was told from shared clones.

Read as DNA, the sequence is TGCGCCAGCAGCCGAGGACAGGGACCCCTTGCCTACGAGCAGTACTTC. The translation is CASSRGQGPLAYEQYF. The chain is made from TRBV4-1 and TRBJ2-7, with 8 central nucleotides matching TRBD1. The germline V and J ends show losses of 4 bases and 2 bases respectively, and no gene match explains 10 bases of the junction. Including the terminal cysteine and phenylalanine, the CDR3 comprises 16 residues. Of the read, only the CDR3 DNA is kept; its 48 bases are in frame from base 1. Via the germline V gene, CDR1 is MGHRA and CDR2 YSYEKL.